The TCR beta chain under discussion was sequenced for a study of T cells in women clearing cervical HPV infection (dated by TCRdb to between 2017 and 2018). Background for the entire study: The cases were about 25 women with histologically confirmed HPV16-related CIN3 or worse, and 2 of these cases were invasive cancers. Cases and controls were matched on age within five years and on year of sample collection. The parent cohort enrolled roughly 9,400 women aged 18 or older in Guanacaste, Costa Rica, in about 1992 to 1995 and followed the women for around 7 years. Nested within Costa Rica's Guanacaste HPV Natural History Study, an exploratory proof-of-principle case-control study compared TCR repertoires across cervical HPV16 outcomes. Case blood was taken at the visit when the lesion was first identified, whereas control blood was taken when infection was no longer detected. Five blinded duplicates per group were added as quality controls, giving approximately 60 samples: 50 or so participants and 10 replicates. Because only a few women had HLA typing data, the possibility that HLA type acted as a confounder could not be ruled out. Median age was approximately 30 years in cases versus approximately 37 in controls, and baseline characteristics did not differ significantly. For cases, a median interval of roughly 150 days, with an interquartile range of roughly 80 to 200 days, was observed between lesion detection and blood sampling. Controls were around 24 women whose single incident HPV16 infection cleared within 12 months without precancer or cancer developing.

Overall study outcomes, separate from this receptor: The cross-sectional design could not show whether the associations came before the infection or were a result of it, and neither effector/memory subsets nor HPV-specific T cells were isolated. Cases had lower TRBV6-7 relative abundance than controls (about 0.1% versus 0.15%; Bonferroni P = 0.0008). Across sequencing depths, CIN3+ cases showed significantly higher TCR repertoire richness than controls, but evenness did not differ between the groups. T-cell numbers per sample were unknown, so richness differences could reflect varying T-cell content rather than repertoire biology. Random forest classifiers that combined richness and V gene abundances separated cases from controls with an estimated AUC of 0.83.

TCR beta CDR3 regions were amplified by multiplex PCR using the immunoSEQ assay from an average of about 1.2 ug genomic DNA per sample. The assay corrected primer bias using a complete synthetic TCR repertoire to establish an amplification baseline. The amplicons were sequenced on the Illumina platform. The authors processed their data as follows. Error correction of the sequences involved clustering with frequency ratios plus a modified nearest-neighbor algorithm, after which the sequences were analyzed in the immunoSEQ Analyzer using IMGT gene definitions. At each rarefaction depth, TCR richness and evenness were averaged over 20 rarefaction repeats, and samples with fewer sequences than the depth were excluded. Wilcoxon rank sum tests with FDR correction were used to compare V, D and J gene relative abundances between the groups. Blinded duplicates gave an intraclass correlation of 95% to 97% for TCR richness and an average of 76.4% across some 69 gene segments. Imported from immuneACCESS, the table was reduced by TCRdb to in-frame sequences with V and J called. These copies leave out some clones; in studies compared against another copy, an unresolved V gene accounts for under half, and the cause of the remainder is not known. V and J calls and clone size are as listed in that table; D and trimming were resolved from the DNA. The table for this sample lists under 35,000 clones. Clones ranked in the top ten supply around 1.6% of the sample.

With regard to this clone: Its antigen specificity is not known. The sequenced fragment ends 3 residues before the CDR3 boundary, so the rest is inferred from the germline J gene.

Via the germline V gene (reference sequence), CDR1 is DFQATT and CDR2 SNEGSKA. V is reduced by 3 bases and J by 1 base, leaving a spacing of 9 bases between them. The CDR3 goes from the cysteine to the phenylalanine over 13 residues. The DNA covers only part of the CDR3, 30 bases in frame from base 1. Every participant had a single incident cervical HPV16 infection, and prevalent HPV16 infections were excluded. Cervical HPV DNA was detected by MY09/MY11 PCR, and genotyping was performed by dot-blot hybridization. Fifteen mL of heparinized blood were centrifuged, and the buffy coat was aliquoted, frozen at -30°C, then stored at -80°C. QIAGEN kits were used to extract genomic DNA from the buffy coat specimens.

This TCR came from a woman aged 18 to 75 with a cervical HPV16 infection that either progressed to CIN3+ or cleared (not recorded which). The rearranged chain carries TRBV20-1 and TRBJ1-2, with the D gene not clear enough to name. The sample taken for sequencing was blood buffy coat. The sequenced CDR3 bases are TGCAGTGCTAGGTACAGAAGTAACTATGGC. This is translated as CSARYRSNYG. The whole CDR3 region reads CSARYRSNYGYTF.